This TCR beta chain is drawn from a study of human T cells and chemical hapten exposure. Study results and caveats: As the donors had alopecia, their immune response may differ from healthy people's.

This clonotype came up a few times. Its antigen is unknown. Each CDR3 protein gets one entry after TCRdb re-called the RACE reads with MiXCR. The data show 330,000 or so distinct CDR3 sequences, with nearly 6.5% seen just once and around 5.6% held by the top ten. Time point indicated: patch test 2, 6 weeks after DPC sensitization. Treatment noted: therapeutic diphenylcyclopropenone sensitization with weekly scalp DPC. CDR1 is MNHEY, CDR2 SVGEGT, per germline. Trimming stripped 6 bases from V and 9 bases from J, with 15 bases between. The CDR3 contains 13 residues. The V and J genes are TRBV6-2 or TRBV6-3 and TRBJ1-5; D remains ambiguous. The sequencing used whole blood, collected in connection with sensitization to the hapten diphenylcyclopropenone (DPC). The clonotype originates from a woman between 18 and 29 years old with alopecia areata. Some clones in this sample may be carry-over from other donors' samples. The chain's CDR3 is CASRRTDGLPQHF. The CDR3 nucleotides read TGTGCCAGCAGACGGACGGACGGCTTGCCCCAGCATTTT.